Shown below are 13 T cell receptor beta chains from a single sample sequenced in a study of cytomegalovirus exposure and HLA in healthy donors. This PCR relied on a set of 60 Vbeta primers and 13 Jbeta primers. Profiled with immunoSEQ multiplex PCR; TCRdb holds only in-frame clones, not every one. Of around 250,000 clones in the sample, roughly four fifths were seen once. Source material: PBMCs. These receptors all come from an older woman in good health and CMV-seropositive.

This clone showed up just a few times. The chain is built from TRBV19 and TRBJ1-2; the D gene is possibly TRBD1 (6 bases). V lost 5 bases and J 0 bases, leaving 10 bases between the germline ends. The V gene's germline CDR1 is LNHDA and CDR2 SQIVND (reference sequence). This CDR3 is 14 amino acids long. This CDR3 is CASSVTGTNYGYTF. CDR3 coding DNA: TGTGCCAGTAGTGTAACAGGGACTAACTATGGCTACACCTTC.

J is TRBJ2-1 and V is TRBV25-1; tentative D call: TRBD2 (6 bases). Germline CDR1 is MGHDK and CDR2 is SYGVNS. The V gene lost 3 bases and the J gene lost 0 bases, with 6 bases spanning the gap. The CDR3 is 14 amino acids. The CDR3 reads CASSDGSSYNEQFF. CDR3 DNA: TGTGCCAGCAGTGACGGGAGCTCCTACAATGAGCAGTTCTTC.

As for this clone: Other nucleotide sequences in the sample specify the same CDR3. The CDR3, as DNA: TGTGCCAGCAGCGTAGGAGGGTACACTGAAGCTTTCTTT. The encoded protein is CASSVGGYTEAFF. The rearrangement joins TRBV9 to TRBJ1-1; D remains ambiguous. Germline lookup yields CDR1 SGDLS and CDR2 YYNGEE. CDR3 size: 13 residues. The V and J ends lost 0 bases and 3 bases respectively, with 6 bases between them.

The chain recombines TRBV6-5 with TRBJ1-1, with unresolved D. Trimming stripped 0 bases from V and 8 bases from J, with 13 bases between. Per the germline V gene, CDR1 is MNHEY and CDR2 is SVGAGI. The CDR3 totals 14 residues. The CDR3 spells CASSYSINSREAFF. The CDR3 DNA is TGTGCCAGCAGTTACTCGATAAACAGTAGGGAAGCTTTCTTT.

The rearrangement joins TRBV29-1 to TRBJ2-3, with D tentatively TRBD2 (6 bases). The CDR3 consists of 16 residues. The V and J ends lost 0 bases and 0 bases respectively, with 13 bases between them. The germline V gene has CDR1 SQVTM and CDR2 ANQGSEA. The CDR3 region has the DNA TGCAGCGTTGAAGATCGGACTAAAACTAGCACAGATACGCAGTATTTT. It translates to CSVEDRTKTSTDTQYF.

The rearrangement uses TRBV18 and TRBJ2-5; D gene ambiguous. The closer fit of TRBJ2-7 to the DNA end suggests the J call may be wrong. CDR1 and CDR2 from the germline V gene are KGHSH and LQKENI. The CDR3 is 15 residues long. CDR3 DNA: TGTGCCAGCTCACCGGCCGGGTCCACGTTTTACGAGCAGTACTTC. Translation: CASSPAGSTFYEQYF.

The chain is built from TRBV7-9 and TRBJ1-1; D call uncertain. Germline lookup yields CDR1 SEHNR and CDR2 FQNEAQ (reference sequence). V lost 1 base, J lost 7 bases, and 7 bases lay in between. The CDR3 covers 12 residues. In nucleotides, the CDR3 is TGTGCCAGCAGCTTAGGGCCCGTTGAAGCTTTCTTT. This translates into CASSLGPVEAFF. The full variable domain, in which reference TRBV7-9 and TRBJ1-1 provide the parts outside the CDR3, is DTGVSQNPRHKITKRGQNVTFRCDPISEHNRLYWYRQTLGQGPEFLTYFQNEAQLEKSRLLSDRFSAERPKGSFSTLEIQRTEQGDSAMYLCASSLGPVEAFFGQGTRLTVV.

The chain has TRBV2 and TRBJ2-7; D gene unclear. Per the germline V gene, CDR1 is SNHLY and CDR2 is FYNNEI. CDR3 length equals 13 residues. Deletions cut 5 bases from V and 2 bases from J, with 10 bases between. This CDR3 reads CASSSLAPYEQYF. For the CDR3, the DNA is TGTGCCAGCAGTTCCCTGGCCCCCTACGAGCAGTACTTC. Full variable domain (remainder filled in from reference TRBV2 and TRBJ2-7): EPEVTQTPSHQVTQMGQEVILRCVPISNHLYFYWYRQILGQKVEFLVSFYNNEISEKSEIFDDQFSVERPDGSNFTLKIRSTKLEDSAMYFCASSSLAPYEQYFGPGTRLTVT.

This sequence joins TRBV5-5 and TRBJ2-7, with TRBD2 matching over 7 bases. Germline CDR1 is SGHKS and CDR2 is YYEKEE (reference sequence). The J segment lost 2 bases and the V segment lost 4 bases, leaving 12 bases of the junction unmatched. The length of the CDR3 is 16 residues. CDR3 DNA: TGTGCCAGCAGCAAAGCCGGCGGGAGCGCAACCTACGAGCAGTACTTC. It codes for CASSKAGGSATYEQYF.

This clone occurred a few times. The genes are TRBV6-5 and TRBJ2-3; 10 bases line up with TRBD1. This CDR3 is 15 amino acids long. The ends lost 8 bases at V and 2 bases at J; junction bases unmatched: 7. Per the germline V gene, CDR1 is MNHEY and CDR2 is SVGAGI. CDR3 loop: CASGRTGGSTDTQYF. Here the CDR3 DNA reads TGTGCCAGCGGTCGGACAGGGGGTTCCACAGATACGCAGTATTTT.

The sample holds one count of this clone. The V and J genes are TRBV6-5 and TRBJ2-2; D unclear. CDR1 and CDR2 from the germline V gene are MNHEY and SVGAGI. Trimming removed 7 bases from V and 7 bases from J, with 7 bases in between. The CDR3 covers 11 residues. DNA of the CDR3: TGTGCCAGCACCACGGGCGGGGAGCTGTTTTTT. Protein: CASTTGGELFF.

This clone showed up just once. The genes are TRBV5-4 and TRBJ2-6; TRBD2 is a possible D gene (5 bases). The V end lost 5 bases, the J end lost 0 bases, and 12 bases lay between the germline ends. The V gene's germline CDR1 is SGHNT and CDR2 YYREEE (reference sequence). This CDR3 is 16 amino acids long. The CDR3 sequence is CASRTGSSSGANVLTF. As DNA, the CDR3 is TGTGCCAGCAGGACGGGGTCTAGCTCTGGGGCCAACGTCCTGACTTTC.

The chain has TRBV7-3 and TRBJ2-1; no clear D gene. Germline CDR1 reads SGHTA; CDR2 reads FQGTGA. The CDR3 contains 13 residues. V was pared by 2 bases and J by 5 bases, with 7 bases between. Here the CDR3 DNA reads TGTGCCAGCAGCTTATCTCGGGACAATGAGCAGTTCTTC. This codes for CASSLSRDNEQFF.